The source of this T cell receptor beta chain is a study of T cell responses to AZD1222 COVID-19 vaccine listed by TCRdb under 2021. With respect to the entire study: A total of 233 trial participants underwent TCR sequencing, of whom 207 received two doses of AZD1222 and about 26 received two doses of the MenACWY control vaccine. Trial participants were enrolled by age into subgroups of 18-55, 56-69 and 70-plus years, and roughly 160, 29 and 62 TCR-sequenced participants, respectively, were included in these subgroups. The full study reports these points: Conclusions about previously exposed vaccinees are limited because only six or seven AZD1222 recipients were SARS-CoV-2 seropositive at baseline. The 56-69-year group was small, and its depth increase did not reach significance, likely because of low power. Spike-specific TCR breadth and depth rose significantly after two AZD1222 doses compared with day 0 and with MenACWY recipients. CD4 TCRs associated with the vaccine covered the entire spike protein, and the dominant responses were in regions 160-218 and 743-854. Reportedly, almost half of the unique spike-specific TCRs recognized epitopes lying outside the regions that are mutated in the B.1.351 and B.1.1.7 variants. Participants were mostly white British, with more females than males. The authors suggested clonal diversity may have been underestimated. Because no samples from the day 14 peak response were available, repertoires could be characterized only after the peak T cell response.

This clone occurred once. Its antigen specificity is not known. Base qualities are not recorded, but no much larger clone differs from it by a single base. According to the germline V gene (reference sequence), CDR1 reads MNHNY and CDR2 reads SVGAGI. The CDR3 runs 14 residues from the cysteine to the phenylalanine. The only DNA kept is the CDR3, 42 bases in frame from the first base. A distance of 13 bases separates the germline ends of V and J, which lose 6 bases and 7 bases respectively. The time point label on this specimen signifies: about 28 days (+/-7) after the second vaccine dose. AZD1222 recipients given second doses at about 4 weeks or at about 12 weeks were pooled, since spike-specific TCR depth and breadth were not found to differ between the two schedules. Vaccinee samples were obtained from the UK trials COV001 and COV002, which included a single-blind randomized controlled phase 2/3 trial of AZD1222 (ChAdOx1 nCoV-19) in healthy adults. Trial participant PBMC samples were collected at day 0 and day 28 after the second dose for TCRbeta chain sequencing.

The CDR3 regions of human TCRbeta chains were analyzed by immunosequencing. The source study handled its data this way. Repertoire TCRs were matched against a reference library of SARS-CoV-2-specific TCRs generated with the MIRA antigen-specificity platform. Breadth was defined as the fraction of unique TCRs that were SARS-CoV-2-associated. Depth was defined as the fraction of total T cells that were SARS-CoV-2-associated. Using the MIRA data, each spike-specific TCR was assigned both to the spike region to which the TCR was reactive and to a CD4 or CD8 class. Log10-transformed breadth and depth values were compared by one-way ANOVA with Sidak's multiple comparisons tests. This is the immuneACCESS table as TCRdb keeps it, with only in-frame sequences that have V and J called. A part of the clones is gone; compared with another copy, unresolved V genes explain less than half, and the rest is unexplained. V and J calls and clone size are those listed in that table; D and trimming were worked out from the DNA. Recorded for this sample are 150,000 to 200,000 clones; approximately 90% of them occurred a single time. The ten largest account for 1.3% of the sample.

The V gene is TRBV6-6 and the J gene is TRBJ1-6; the D gene lacks a confident call. Sequences were derived from peripheral blood, sampled 28 days after the second AZD1222 dose. The sequence was obtained from an adult who received the AZD1222 COVID-19 vaccine. The CDR3 region has the sequence CASRHSDQNSPLHF. The DNA is as follows: TGTGCCAGCAGACACTCTGACCAGAATTCACCCCTCCACTTT.